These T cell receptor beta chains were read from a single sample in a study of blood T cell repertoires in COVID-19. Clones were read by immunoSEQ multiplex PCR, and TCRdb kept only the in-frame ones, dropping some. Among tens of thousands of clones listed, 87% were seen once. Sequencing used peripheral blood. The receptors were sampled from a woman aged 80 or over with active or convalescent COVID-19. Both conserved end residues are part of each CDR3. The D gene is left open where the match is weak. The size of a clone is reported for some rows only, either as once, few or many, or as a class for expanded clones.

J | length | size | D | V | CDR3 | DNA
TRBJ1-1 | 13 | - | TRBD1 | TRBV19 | CASSTGTGHEAFF | TGTGCCAGTAGTACCGGGACAGGCCATGAAGCTTTCTTT
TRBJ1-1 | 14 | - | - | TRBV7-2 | CASSLEAGLREAFF | TGTGCCAGCAGCTTAGAGGCAGGCCTTAGGGAAGCTTTCTTT
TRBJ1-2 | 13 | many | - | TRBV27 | CASRSVVDYGYTF | TGTGCCAGCAGATCGGTGGTAGACTATGGCTACACCTTC
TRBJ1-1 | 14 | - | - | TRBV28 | CASILTGLNTEAFF | TGTGCCAGCATCCTTACAGGGCTGAACACTGAAGCTTTCTTT
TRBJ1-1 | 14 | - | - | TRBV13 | CASSLGVAPTEAFF | TGTGCCAGCAGCTTAGGTGTGGCACCCACTGAAGCTTTCTTT
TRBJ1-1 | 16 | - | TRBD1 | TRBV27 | CASSPWTGAGGAEAFF | TGTGCCAGCAGTCCTTGGACAGGGGCCGGGGGGGCTGAAGCTTTCTTT
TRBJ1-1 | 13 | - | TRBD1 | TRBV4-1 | CASSQGQGGWAFF | TGCGCCAGCAGCCAAGGACAGGGGGGATGGGCTTTCTTT
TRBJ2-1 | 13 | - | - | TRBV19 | CASRGGSYNEQFF | TGTGCCAGTAGGGGGGGCTCCTACAATGAGCAGTTCTTC
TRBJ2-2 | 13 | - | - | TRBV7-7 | CASAAGGTGELFF | TGTGCCAGTGCGGCCGGGGGCACCGGGGAGCTGTTTTTT
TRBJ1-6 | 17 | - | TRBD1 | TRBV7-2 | CASSLTNPGTAPFPLHF | TGTGCCAGCAGCTTAACCAACCCCGGGACAGCCCCATTCCCCCTCCACTTT
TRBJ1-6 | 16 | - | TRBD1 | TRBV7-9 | CASTGQGASYNSPLHF | TGTGCCAGCACCGGGCAGGGGGCCTCCTATAATTCACCCCTCCACTTT
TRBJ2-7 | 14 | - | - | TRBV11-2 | CASSLGGALSEQYF | TGTGCCAGCAGCTTAGGGGGCGCGTTGAGCGAGCAGTACTTC
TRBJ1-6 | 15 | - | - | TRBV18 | CASSPGPGVNSPLHF | TGTGCCAGCTCACCCGGCCCGGGGGTTAATTCACCCCTCCACTTT
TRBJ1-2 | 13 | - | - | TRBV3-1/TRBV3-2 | CASSTDRNYGYTF | TGTGCCAGCAGCACAGACAGAAACTATGGCTACACCTTC
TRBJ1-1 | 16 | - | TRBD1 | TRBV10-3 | CAISDPRTGRNTEAFF | TGTGCCATCAGTGACCCTAGGACAGGGAGGAACACTGAAGCTTTCTTT
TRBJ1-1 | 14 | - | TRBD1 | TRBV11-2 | CASSADRGGTEAFF | TGTGCCAGCAGCGCCGACAGGGGTGGCACTGAAGCTTTCTTT
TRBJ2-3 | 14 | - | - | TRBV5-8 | CASRIQAGTDTQYF | TGTGCCAGCAGGATCCAGGCCGGCACAGATACGCAGTATTTT
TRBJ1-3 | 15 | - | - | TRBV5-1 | CASSPDRSSGNTIYF | TGCGCCAGCAGCCCGGACAGAAGCTCTGGAAACACCATATATTTT
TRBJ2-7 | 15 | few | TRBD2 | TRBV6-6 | CASSPKSGTSGEQYF | TGTGCCAGCAGTCCCAAGTCCGGGACTAGCGGCGAGCAGTACTTC
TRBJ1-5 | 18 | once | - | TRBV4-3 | CASSPPPTAVQSNQPQHF | TGCGCCAGCAGCCCACCTCCCACGGCGGTTCAAAGCAATCAGCCCCAGCATTTT
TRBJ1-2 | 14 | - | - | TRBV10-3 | CAIRFPPGLYGYTF | TGTGCCATCAGGTTCCCGCCGGGACTCTATGGCTACACCTTC
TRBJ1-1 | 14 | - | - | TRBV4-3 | CASSLQYRDTEAFF | TGCGCCAGCAGCCTCCAGTACAGGGACACTGAAGCTTTCTTT
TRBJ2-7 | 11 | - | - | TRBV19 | CASGDTGEQYF | TGTGCCAGCGGGGACACGGGCGAGCAGTACTTC
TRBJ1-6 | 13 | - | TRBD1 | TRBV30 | CAGQGEYNSPLHF | TGTGCCGGACAGGGGGAGTATAATTCACCCCTCCACTTT
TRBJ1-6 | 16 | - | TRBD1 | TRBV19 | CASRGNTGTGGSPLHF | TGTGCCAGTAGGGGTAACACCGGGACAGGGGGTTCACCCCTCCACTTT
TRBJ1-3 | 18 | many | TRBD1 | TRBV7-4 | CASSLMRAGGVSGNTIYF | TGTGCCAGCAGCTTAATGCGGGCAGGGGGAGTCTCTGGAAACACCATATATTTT
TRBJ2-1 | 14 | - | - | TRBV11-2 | CASSRGISYNEQFF | TGTGCCAGCAGCCGAGGGATCTCCTACAATGAGCAGTTCTTC
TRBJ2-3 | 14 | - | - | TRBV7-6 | CASSLDPNTDTQYF | TGTGCCAGCAGCTTAGATCCTAATACAGATACGCAGTATTTT
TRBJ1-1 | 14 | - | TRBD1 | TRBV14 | CASSQRGTGTLAFF | TGTGCCAGCAGCCAGAGAGGGACAGGGACACTGGCTTTCTTT
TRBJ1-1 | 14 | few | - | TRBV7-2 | CASSYNRMNTEAFF | TGTGCCAGCAGTTATAACAGGATGAACACTGAAGCTTTCTTT
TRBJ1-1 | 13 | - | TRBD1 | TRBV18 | CASSELQGGEAFF | TGTGCCAGCTCCGAACTGCAGGGGGGCGAAGCTTTCTTT
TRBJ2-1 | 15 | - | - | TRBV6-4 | CASRAQGAPYNEQFF | TGTGCCAGCAGGGCCCAAGGGGCGCCCTACAATGAGCAGTTCTTC
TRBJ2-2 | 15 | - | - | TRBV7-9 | CASSLEDMVAGELFF | TGTGCCAGCAGCTTAGAGGACATGGTCGCCGGGGAGCTGTTTTTT
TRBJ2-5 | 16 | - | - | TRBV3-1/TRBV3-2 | CASSQTSTPPMETQYF | TGTGCCAGCAGCCAAACGTCGACTCCACCAATGGAGACCCAGTACTTC
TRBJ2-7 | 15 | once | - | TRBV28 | CASSLGGGSPYEQYF | TGTGCCAGCAGTTTGGGGGGGGGCTCACCCTACGAGCAGTACTTC
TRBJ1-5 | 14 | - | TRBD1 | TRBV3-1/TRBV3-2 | CASSPGTGTQPQHF | TGTGCCAGCAGTCCCGGGACAGGCACTCAGCCCCAGCATTTT
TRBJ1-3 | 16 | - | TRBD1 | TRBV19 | CASSVDRARSGNTIYF | TGTGCCAGTAGTGTGGACAGGGCCCGCTCTGGAAACACCATATATTTT
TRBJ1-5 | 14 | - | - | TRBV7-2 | CASSLVFRDQPQHF | TGTGCCAGCAGCTTAGTGTTCAGGGATCAGCCCCAGCATTTT
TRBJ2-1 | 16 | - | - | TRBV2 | CASSERSGTPQGEQFF | TGTGCCAGCAGCGAACGATCCGGGACCCCTCAGGGGGAGCAGTTCTTC
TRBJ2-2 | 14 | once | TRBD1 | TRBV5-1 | CASSIEGASGELFF | TGCGCCAGCAGCATCGAGGGGGCCAGCGGGGAGCTGTTTTTT
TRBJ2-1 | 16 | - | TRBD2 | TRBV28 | CASSSRGAVSYNEQFF | TGTGCCAGCAGTTCGCGGGGGGCGGTGTCTTACAATGAGCAGTTCTTC
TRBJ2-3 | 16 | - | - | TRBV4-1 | CASSPYPAVLTDTQYF | TGCGCCAGCAGCCCCTATCCAGCGGTCCTAACAGATACGCAGTATTTT
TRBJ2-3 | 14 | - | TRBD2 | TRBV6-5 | CASRTLAATDTQYF | TGTGCCAGCAGGACACTAGCGGCCACAGATACGCAGTATTTT
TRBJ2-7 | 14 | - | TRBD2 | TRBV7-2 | CASSPSGGGYEQYF | TGTGCCAGCAGCCCTAGCGGGGGGGGATACGAGCAGTACTTC
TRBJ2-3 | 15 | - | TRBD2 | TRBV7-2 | CASTSRLAWADTQYF | TGTGCCAGCACCTCGCGACTAGCCTGGGCAGATACGCAGTATTTT
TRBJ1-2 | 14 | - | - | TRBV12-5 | CASGLGPAVYGYTF | TGTGCTAGTGGTTTAGGCCCGGCGGTCTATGGCTACACCTTC
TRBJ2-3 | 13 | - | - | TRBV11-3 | CASSLGAPDTQYF | TGTGCCAGCAGCTTAGGAGCGCCAGATACGCAGTATTTT
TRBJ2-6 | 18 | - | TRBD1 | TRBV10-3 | CAISLTGTGGAGANVLTF | TGTGCCATCAGCCTGACCGGGACAGGGGGCGCTGGGGCCAACGTCCTGACTTTC
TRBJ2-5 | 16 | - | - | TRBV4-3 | CASSQSLQGLGETQYF | TGCGCCAGCAGCCAATCTTTACAGGGTCTAGGGGAGACCCAGTACTTC
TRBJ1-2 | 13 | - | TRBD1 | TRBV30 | CAWDAGTDYGYTF | TGTGCCTGGGATGCCGGGACAGACTATGGCTACACCTTC
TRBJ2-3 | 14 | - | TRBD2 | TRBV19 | CASGKGRESDTQYF | TGTGCCTCCGGGAAAGGGAGGGAGTCAGATACGCAGTATTTT
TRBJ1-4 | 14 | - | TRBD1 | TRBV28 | CASSPGQGREKLFF | TGTGCCAGCAGTCCTGGACAGGGGAGGGAAAAACTGTTTTTT
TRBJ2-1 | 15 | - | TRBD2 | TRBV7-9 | CASSRSSGSYNEQFF | TGTGCCAGCAGCCGATCTAGCGGGAGTTACAATGAGCAGTTCTTC
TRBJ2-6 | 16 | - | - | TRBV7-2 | CASSMGQSPGANVLTF | TGTGCCAGCAGCATGGGACAATCTCCCGGGGCCAACGTCCTGACTTTC
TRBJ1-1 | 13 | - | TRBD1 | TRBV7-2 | CASSRRGTEEAFF | TGTGCCAGCAGCCGAAGAGGGACAGAGGAAGCTTTCTTT
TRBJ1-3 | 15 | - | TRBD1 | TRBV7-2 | CASSPGTASGNTIYF | TGTGCCAGCAGCCCCGGGACAGCCTCTGGAAACACCATATATTTT